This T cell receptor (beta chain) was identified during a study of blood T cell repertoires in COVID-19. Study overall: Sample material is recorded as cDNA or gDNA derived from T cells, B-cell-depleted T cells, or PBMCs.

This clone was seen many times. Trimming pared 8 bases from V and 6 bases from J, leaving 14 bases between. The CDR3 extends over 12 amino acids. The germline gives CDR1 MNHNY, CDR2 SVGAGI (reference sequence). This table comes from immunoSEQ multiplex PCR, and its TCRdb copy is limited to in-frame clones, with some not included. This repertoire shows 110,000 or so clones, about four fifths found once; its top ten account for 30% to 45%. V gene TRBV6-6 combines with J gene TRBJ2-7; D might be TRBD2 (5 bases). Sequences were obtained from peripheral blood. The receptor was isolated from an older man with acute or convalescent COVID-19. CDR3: CASRGREREQYF. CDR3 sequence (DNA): TGTGCCAGCCGGGGTAGAGAGCGCGAGCAGTACTTC.